A single sample is the source of the 11 T cell receptor beta chains below, sequenced in a study of blood T cell repertoires in COVID-19. Method: immunoSEQ multiplex PCR; TCRdb's copy keeps in-frame clones and lacks some. The sample consists of roughly 200,000 clones, 85% to 90% of them appearing once. Input material: peripheral blood. The receptors were gathered from a woman in her fifties or sixties with acute or convalescent COVID-19.

This chain connects TRBV6-6 to TRBJ2-2, with 12 bases aligning to TRBD2. V trimming: 5 bases; J trimming: 1 base; junction bases outside the gene matches: 5. The CDR3 loop spans 17 amino acids. Germline-derived CDR1 and CDR2 are MNHNY and SVGAGI (reference sequence). CDR3 nucleotides: TGTGCCAGCAGTCCGACTAGCGGGAGCGGGAACACCGGGGAGCTGTTTTTT. It yields the protein CASSPTSGSGNTGELFF.

The J gene is TRBJ1-2, the V gene TRBV15; D remains ambiguous. Germline CDR1 LNHNV, CDR2 YYDKDF (reference sequence). V was clipped by 5 bases and J by 4 bases, with 11 bases between them. The CDR3 runs to 13 residues. The CDR3 DNA is TGTGCCACCAGCGTTAGACCTAGCTATGGCTACACCTTC. Residues: CATSVRPSYGYTF.

This clone appeared a single time. The chain has TRBV11-3 and TRBJ2-1; 8 bases line up with TRBD2. After removal of 4 bases from V and 8 bases from J, the junction contained 7 bases not matched to a gene. Germline CDR1 and CDR2: SGHNT and YENEEA. This CDR3 region has 14 residues. CDR3 loop: CASSSPREGDEQFF. CDR3 in DNA: TGTGCCAGCAGCTCTCCCCGGGAGGGGGATGAGCAGTTCTTC.

J is TRBJ1-6 and V is TRBV3-1 (or the pseudogene TRBV3-2); TRBD1 is a possible D gene (5 bases). The V gene lost 0 bases and the J gene lost 16 bases, with 10 bases spanning the gap. Per the germline V gene, CDR1 is LGHDT and CDR2 is YNNKEL (reference sequence). CDR3 length equals 12 residues. This CDR3 is CASSQDGQPLHF. In DNA, the CDR3 is TGTGCCAGCAGCCAAGATGGACAACCGCTCCACTTT.

V and J are TRBV28 and TRBJ1-2; 7 bases match TRBD1. J gave up 4 bases and V 3 bases, and 5 bases lay outside the gene matches. Germline V gives CDR1 MDHEN, CDR2 SYDVKM. This CDR3 is 14 amino acids long. The chain's CDR3 is CASSFRTGPYGYTF. CDR3 coding DNA: TGTGCCAGCAGTTTCCGGACAGGCCCCTATGGCTACACCTTC.

This chain uses TRBV27 with TRBJ1-2; tentatively, D is TRBD1 (6 bases). This CDR3 has 17 amino acids. V dropped 2 bases and J dropped 0 bases, with 16 bases sitting between them. The germline V gene has CDR1 MNHEY and CDR2 SMNVEV (reference sequence). CDR3 sequence reads: CASSLRAGQNPNYGYTF. The CDR3 DNA reads as TGTGCCAGCAGTTTAAGGGCCGGACAGAATCCTAACTATGGCTACACCTTC.

This rearrangement joins TRBV7-9 to TRBJ2-2, with TRBD2 identical over 7 bases. Germline V gives CDR1 SEHNR, CDR2 FQNEAQ (reference sequence). The CDR3 totals 17 residues. Trimming took 5 bases from V and 0 from J; bases not matched to a gene: 9. CDR3 nucleotides: TGTGCCAGCAGCACTTATGGAGCGGGGACGAACACCGGGGAGCTGTTTTTT. It encodes CASSTYGAGTNTGELFF.

The gene calls are TRBV9 and TRBJ1-2; D gene ambiguous. Trimming removed 4 bases from V and 8 bases from J, with 9 bases in between. Germline V gene sequence: CDR1 SGDLS, CDR2 YYNGEE. This CDR3 is 11 amino acids long. The CDR3 DNA is TGTGCCAGCAGCTCCGCTAGGGGCTACACCTTC. Protein sequence: CASSSARGYTF.

The V call is TRBV14, the J call TRBJ1-4, with D perhaps matching TRBD1 (5 bases). V was shortened by 3 bases and J by 7 bases, with 15 bases between the two germline ends. The CDR3 has 15 residues. The germline CDR1 and CDR2 sequences are SGHDN and FVKESK. The CDR3 reads CASSHAGGIREKLFF. DNA of the CDR3: TGTGCCAGCAGCCACGCCGGGGGTATTCGTGAAAAACTGTTTTTT.

This sequence joins TRBV30 and TRBJ2-3; 13 bases match TRBD2. This CDR3 is built from 19 residues. Germline-derived CDR1 and CDR2 are GTSNPN and SVGIG (reference sequence). Unmatched junction bases numbered 21, after V lost 6 bases and J lost 6 bases. The CDR3 loop reads CACRQKMGLAGQGGDTQYF. The CDR3 nucleotides are TGTGCCTGCCGACAGAAGATGGGACTAGCGGGACAAGGGGGGGATACGCAGTATTTT.

CDR3 protein: CASSPRSGQWSSYNSPLHF. The DNA for the CDR3 is TGTGCCAGCAGCCCCCGGTCGGGACAATGGAGCTCCTATAATTCACCCCTCCACTTT. The chain employs TRBV2 and TRBJ1-6, with a tentative D call TRBD1 (6 bases). V shed 6 bases and J shed 0 bases, with 21 bases lying between them. Germline CDR1 and CDR2: SNHLY and FYNNEI. The CDR3 sequence is 19 residues long.